This T cell receptor beta chain was recorded in a study of blood T cell repertoires in COVID-19. Looking at the study overall: Samples representing acute and convalescent COVID-19 were sourced from the United States, Italy and Spain. PBMCs, B-cell-depleted T cells, or T cells provided the cDNA or gDNA that made up the material.

The method was immunoSEQ multiplex PCR; TCRdb's version includes in-frame clones alone and lacks a portion of them. The table has around 35,000 clones, roughly 85% seen once. The receptor's source is a human donor in a cohort sampled during active COVID-19. The sample taken for sequencing was peripheral blood.

The CDR3 is CASSYAGGASYEQYF. The CDR3 DNA sequence: TGTGCCAGCAGTTATGCGGGAGGAGCCTCCTACGAGCAGTACTTC. V and J are TRBV6-5 and TRBJ2-7, with 8 nucleotides matching TRBD2. Germline CDR1 reads MNHEY; CDR2 reads SVGAGI. CDR3 length: 15 amino acids. Germline trimming cut 3 bases from V and 0 bases from J; bases unmatched to any gene: 4.